This TCR beta chain was recorded in a study of T-cell reconstitution after alpha-beta-depleted transplantation in children (dated by TCRdb to about 2016). For the wider study: Using TCR repertoire profiling, the study quantitatively followed how T-cell immune reconstitution unfolded in children after TCRalphabeta/CD19-depleted allogeneic hematopoietic cell transplantation. Study-wide findings and limitations: Hyperexpanded clone frequencies declined over subsequent months; after one year, T-cell counts and TCRbeta diversity were mostly attributed to newly produced T cells. About two months after transplant, the apparently early recovery of alphabetaT-cell counts reportedly depended on just several hundred clones that had expanded rapidly and came from non-depleted graft cells. In some patients, the high TCRbeta diversity seen at day 60 was put down to recipient T cells and intrathymic progenitors that had survived conditioning.

Receptors were amplified or captured by PCR. Sequenced using an Illumina HiSeq 2500. To normalize quantification of the TCRbeta repertoire, the TCR libraries were built with molecular barcoding that relied on unique molecular identifiers. TCRdb handled the public reads itself, with Q25 trimming in fastp and clone calling in MiXCR, and kept productive beta chains. When rows share a CDR3 protein, they turn into one entry using the most common DNA and genes. Within this sample are roughly 420,000 distinct CDR3 sequences, with roughly 16% of them counted one time only. Of the sample, approximately 29% is held by the ten largest clones. Germline trimming: 0 bases from V, 6 bases from J; junction bases outside gene matches: 8. From the cysteine up to the phenylalanine, the CDR3 has a length of 17 residues. Only the CDR3 region is kept as DNA, spanning 51 bases read in frame from base 1. The germline V gene supplies CDR1 SGHRS and CDR2 YFSETQ.

The sample's treatment or condition label, in plain terms: allogeneic hematopoietic cell transplantation with graft depleted of TCRalphabeta T cells and CD19 B cells. The children who served as transplant recipients had been given grafts of TCRalphabeta/CD19-depleted allogeneic hematopoietic cells. Points on this clonotype: Its target antigen remains unknown. Per-nucleotide qualities are absent, and no much larger clonotype sits a single base away.

The sample here was PBMCs, mostly from graft donor cells, taken 360 days after TCRalphabeta/CD19-depleted stem cell transplant. Rearrangement joined TRBV5-1 to TRBJ2-1; TRBD2 lines up with 11 middle nucleotides. The TCR sequence derives from a boy in the first two years of life who had a stem cell transplant for Wiskott-Aldrich syndrome, so the T cells may come from the graft donor. The CDR3 region: CASSLGLAGGRSNEQFF. The bases are TGCGCCAGCAGCTTGGGGCTAGCGGGAGGAAGGAGCAATGAGCAGTTCTTC.